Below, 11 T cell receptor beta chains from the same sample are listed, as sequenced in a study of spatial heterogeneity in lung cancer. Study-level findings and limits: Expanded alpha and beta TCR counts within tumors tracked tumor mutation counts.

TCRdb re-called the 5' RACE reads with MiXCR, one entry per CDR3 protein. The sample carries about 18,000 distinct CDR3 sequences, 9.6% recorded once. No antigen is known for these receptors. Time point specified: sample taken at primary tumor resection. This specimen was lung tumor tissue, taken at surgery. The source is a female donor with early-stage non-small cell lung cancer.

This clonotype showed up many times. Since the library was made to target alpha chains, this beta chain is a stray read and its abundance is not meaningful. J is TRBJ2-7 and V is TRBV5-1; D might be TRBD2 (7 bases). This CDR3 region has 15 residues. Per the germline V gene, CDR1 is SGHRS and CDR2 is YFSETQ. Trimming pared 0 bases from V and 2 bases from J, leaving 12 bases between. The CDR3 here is CASSLAGGLTYEQYF. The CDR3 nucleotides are TGCGCCAGCAGCTTGGCGGGGGGCCTCACCTACGAGCAGTACTTC.

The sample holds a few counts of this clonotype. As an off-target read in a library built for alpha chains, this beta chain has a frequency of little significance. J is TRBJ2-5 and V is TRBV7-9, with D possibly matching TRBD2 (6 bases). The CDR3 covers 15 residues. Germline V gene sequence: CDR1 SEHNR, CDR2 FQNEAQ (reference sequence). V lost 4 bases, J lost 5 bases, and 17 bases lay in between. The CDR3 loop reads CASSSLGGGAETQYF. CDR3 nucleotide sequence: TGTGCCAGCAGCTCTCTCGGGGGAGGAGCCGAGACCCAGTACTTC.

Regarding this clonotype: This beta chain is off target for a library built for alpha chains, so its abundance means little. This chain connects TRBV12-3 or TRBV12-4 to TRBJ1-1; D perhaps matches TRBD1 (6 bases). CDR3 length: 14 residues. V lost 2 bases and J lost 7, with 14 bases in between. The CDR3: CASSLTGRGSEAFF. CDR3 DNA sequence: TGTGCCAGCAGTTTAACGGGCAGGGGAAGTGAAGCTTTCTTT.

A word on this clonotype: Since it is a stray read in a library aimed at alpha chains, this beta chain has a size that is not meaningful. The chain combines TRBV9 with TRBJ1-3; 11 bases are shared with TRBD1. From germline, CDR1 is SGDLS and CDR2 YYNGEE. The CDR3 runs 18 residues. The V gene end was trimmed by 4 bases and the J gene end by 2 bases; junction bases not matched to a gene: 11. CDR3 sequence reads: CASSPAPRTGGTGNTIYF. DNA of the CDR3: TGTGCCAGCAGCCCCGCCCCCCGGACAGGGGGCACTGGAAACACCATATATTTT.

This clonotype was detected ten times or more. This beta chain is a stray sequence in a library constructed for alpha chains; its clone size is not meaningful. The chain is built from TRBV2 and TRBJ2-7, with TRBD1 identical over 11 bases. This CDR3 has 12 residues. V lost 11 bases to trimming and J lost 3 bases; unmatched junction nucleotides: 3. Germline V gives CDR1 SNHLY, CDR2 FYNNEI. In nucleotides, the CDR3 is TGTGCCGGAGGGACAGGGGGCTACGAGCAGTACTTC. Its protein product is CAGGTGGYEQYF.

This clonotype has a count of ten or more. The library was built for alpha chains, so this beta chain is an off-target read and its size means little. This chain's CDR3 is CASSYRSRPGSPLHF. As DNA, the CDR3 is TGTGCCAGCAGCTACCGTTCCAGGCCAGGATCACCCCTCCACTTT. V and J are TRBV5-6 and TRBJ1-6; D ambiguous. The CDR3 spans 15 residues. The V gene's germline CDR1 is SGHDT and CDR2 YYEEEE. The V end was cut by 3 bases, the J end by 10 bases, with 17 bases between.

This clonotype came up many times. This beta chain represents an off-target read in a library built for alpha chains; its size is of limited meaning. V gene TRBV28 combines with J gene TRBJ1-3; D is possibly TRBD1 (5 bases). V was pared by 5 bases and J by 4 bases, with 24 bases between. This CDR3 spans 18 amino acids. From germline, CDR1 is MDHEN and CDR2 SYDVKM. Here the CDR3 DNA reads TGTGCCAGCAGTCCGCCGATGAGGGGCGTCGGGAGGGGAAACACCATATATTTT. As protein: CASSPPMRGVGRGNTIYF.

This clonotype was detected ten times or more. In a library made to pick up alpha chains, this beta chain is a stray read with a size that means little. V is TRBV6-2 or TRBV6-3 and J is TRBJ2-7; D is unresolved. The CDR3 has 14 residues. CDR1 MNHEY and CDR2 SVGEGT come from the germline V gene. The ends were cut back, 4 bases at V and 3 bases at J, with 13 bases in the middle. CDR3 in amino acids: CASSSGQRHYEQYF. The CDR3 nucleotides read TGTGCCAGCAGTTCCGGGCAGCGCCACTACGAGCAGTACTTC.

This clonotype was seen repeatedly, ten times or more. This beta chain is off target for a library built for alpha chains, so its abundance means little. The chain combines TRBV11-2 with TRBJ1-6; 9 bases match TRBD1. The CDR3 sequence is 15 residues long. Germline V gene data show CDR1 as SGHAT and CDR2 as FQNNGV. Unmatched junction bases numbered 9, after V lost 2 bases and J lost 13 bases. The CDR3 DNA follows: TGTGCCAGCAGCTTAAACAGGGGGCCATATAGGCCCCTCCACTTT. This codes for CASSLNRGPYRPLHF.

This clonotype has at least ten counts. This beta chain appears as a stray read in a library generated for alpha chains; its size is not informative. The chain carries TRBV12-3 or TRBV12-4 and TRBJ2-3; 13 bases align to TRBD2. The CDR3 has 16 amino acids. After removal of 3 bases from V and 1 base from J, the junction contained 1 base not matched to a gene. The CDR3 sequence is CASSFGLAGGTDTQYF. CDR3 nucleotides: TGTGCCAGCAGTTTTGGACTAGCGGGGGGCACAGATACGCAGTATTTT.

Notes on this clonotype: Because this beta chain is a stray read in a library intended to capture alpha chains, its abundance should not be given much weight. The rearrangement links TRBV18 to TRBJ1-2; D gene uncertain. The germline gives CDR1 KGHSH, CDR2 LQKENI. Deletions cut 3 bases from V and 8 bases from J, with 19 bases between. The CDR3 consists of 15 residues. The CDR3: CASSPQLGNTRGYTF. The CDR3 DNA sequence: TGTGCCAGCTCACCGCAACTAGGGAATACTAGGGGCTACACCTTC. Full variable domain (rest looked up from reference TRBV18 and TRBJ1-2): NAGVMQNPRHLVRRRGQEARLRCSPMKGHSHVYWYRQLPEEGLKFMVYLQKENIIDESGMPKERFSAEFPKEGPSILRIQQVVRGDSAAYFCASSPQLGNTRGYTFGSGTRLTVV.